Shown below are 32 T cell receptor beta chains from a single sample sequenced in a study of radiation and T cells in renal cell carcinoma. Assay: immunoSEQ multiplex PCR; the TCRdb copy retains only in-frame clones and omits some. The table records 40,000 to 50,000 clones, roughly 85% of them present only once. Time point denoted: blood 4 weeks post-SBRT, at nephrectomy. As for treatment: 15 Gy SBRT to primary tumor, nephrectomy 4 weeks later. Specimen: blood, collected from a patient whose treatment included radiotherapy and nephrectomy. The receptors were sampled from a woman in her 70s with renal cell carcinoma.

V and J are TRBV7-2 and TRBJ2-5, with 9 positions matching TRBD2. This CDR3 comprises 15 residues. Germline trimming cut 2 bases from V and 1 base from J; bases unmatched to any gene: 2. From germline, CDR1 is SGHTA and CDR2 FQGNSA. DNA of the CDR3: TGTGCCAGCAGCTTACTAGCGGGAACCCAAGAGACCCAGTACTTC. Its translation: CASSLLAGTQETQYF.

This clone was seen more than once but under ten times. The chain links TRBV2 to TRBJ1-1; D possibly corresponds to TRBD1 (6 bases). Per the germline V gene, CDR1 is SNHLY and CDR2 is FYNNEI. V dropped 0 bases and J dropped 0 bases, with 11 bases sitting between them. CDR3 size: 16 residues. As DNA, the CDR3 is TGTGCCAGCAGTGAAGCACCCGGGACATTGAACACTGAAGCTTTCTTT. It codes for CASSEAPGTLNTEAFF. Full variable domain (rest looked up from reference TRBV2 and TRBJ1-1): EPEVTQTPSHQVTQMGQEVILRCVPISNHLYFYWYRQILGQKVEFLVSFYNNEISEKSEIFDDQFSVERPDGSNFTLKIRSTKLEDSAMYFCASSEAPGTLNTEAFFGQGTRLTVV.

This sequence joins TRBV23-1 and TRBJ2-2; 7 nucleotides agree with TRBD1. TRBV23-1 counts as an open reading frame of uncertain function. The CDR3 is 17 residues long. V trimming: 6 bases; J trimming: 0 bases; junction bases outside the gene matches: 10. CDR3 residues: CASSLYYRGANTGELFF. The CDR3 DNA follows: TGCGCCAGCAGCCTATACTACAGGGGAGCGAACACCGGGGAGCTGTTTTTT.

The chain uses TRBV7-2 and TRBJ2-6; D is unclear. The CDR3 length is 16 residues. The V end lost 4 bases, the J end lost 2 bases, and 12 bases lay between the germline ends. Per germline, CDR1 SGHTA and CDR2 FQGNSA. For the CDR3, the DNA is TGTGCCAGCAGCTCCGGACCGACCCCTGGGGCCAACGTCCTGACTTTC. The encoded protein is CASSSGPTPGANVLTF.

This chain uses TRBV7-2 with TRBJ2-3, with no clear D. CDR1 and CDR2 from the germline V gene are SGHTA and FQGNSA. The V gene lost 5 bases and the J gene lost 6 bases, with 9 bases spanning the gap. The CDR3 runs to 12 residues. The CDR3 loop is CASSPTTDTQYF. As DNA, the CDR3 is TGTGCCAGCAGCCCCACTACGGATACGCAGTATTTT. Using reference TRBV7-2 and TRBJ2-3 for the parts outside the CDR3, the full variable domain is GAGVSQSPSNKVTEKGKDVELRCDPISGHTALYWYRQSLGQGLEFLIYFQGNSAPDKSGLPSDRFSAERTGGSVSTLTIQRTQQEDSAVYLCASSPTTDTQYFGPGTRLTVL.

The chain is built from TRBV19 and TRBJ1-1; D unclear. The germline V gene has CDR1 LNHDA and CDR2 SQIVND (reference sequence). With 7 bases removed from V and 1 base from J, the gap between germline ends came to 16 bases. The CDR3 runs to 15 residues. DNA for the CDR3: TGTGCCAGTACCGCCGCCGGGGTGTCGAACACTGAAGCTTTCTTT. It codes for CASTAAGVSNTEAFF.

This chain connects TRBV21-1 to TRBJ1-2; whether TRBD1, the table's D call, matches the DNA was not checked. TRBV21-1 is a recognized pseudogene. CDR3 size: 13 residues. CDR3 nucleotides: TGTGCCAGCACCCTGACAGGGGGCTATGGCTACACCTTC. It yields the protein CASTLTGGYGYTF.

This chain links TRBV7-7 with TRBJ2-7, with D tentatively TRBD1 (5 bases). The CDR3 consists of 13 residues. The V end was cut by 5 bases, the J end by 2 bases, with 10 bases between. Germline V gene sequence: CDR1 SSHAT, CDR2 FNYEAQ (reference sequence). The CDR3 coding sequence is TGTGCCAGCAGCCCAGGGCCCGCCTACGAGCAGTACTTC. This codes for CASSPGPAYEQYF.

The chain's CDR3 is CASSPQGQGAEETQYF. Here the CDR3 DNA reads TGTGCCAGCTCACCGCAGGGACAGGGGGCTGAGGAGACCCAGTACTTC. The V gene is TRBV18, the J gene TRBJ2-5; 12 bases map to TRBD1. Germline CDR1 and CDR2: KGHSH and LQKENI. CDR3 size: 16 residues. J was trimmed by 5 bases and V by 3 bases; bases with no gene match: 7.

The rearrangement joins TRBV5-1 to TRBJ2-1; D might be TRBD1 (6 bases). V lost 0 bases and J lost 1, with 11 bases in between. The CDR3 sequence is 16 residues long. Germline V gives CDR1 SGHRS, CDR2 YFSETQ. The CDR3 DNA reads TGCGCCAGCAGCTTGGAGCCAGGGGTTTCCTACAATGAGCAGTTCTTC. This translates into CASSLEPGVSYNEQFF.

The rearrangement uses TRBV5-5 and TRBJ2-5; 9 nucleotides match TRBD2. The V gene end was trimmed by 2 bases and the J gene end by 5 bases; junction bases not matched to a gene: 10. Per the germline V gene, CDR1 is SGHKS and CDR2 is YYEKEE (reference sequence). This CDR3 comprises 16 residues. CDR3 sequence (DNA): TGTGCCAGCAGCTTAGCGGGAGGATTTGGCTGGGAGACCCAGTACTTC. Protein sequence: CASSLAGGFGWETQYF.

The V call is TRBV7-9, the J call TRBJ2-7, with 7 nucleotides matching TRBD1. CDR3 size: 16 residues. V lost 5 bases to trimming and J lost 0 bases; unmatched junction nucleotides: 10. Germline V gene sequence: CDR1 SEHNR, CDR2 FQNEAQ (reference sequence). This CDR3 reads CASSLDQGVFSYEQYF. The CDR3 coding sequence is TGTGCCAGCAGCCTAGACCAGGGGGTCTTCTCCTACGAGCAGTACTTC.

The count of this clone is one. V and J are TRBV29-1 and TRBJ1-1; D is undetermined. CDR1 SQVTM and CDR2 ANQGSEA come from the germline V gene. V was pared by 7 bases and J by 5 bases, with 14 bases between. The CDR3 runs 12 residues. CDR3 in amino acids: CSGLGMRTEAFF. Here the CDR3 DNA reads TGCAGCGGGCTTGGGATGAGGACTGAAGCTTTCTTT.

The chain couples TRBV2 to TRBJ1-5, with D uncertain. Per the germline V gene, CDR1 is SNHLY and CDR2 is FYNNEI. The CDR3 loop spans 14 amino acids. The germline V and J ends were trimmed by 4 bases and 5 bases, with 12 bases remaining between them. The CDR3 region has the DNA TGTGCCAGCAGTGGAGGACCCCTCCATCAGCCCCAGCATTTT. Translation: CASSGGPLHQPQHF.

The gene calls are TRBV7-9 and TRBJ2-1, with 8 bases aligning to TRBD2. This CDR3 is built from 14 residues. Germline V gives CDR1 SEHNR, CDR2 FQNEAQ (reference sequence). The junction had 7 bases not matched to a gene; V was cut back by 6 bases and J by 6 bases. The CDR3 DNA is TGTGCCAGCAGTGGCGGCGGGAGGCTCAATGAGCAGTTCTTC. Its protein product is CASSGGGRLNEQFF.

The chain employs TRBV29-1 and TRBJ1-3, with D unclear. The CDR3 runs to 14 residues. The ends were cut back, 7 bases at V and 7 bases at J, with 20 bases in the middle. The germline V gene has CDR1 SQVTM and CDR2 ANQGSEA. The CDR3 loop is CSAVSGNSLNTIYF. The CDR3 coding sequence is TGCAGCGCCGTGTCGGGCAACAGTCTCAACACCATATATTTT.

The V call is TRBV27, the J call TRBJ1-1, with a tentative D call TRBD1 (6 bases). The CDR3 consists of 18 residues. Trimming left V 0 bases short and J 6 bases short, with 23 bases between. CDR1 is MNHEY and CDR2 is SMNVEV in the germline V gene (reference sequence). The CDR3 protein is CASSLSGGSQGRGAEAFF. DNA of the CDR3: TGTGCCAGCAGTTTATCGGGAGGGAGTCAGGGGAGAGGCGCTGAAGCTTTCTTT.

The CDR3 coding sequence is TGTGCCTGGTTCGAAGCTAAGAACACTGAAGCTTTCTTT. Translated: CAWFEAKNTEAFF. The chain uses TRBV30 and TRBJ1-1; no clear D. Between the trimmed V and J ends, which lost 5 bases and 1 base, there was a span of 11 bases. There are 13 residues in the CDR3. CDR1 and CDR2 from the germline V gene are GTSNPN and SVGIG (reference sequence).

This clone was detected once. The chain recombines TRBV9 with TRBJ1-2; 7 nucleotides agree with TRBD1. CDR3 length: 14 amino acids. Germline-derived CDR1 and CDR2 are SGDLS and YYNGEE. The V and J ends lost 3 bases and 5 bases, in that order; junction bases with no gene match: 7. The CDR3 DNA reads TGTGCCAGCAGCGCGGGCTGGGGACAGTATGGCTACACCTTC. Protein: CASSAGWGQYGYTF.

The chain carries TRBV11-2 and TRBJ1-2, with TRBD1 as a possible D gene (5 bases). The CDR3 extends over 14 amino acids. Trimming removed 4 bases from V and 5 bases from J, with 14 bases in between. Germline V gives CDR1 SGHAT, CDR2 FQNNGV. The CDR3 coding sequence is TGTGCCAGCAGCTCCGGTAGAGGGGAATATGGCTACACCTTC. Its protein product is CASSSGRGEYGYTF.

For the CDR3, the DNA is TGTGCCTGGGCACACAGTAACACCATATATTTT. It specifies CAWAHSNTIYF. The rearrangement links TRBV30 to TRBJ1-3; D uncertain. Trimming stripped 5 bases from V and 7 bases from J, with 9 bases between. Germline loops: CDR1 GTSNPN, CDR2 SVGIG (reference sequence). The CDR3 runs 11 residues. The full variable domain, rest sourced from reference TRBV30 and TRBJ1-3, is SQTIHQWPATLVQPVGSPLSLECTVEGTSNPNLYWYRQAAGRGLQLLFYSVGIGQISSEVPQNLSASRPQDRQFILSSKKLLLSDSGFYLCAWAHSNTIYFGEGSWLTVV.

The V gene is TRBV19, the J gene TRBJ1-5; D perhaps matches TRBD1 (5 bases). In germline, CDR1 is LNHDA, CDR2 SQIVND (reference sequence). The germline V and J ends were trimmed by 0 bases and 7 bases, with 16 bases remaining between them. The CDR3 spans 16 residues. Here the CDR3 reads CASSIEGQGGWQPQHF. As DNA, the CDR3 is TGTGCCAGTAGTATAGAGGGGCAGGGAGGTTGGCAGCCCCAGCATTTT.

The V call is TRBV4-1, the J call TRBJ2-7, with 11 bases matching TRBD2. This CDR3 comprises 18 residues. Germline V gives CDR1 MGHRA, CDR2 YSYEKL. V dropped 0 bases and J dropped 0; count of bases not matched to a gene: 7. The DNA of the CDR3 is TGCGCCAGCAGCCAAGATCAACTAGCGGGGGCCCTCTCCTACGAGCAGTACTTC. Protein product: CASSQDQLAGALSYEQYF.

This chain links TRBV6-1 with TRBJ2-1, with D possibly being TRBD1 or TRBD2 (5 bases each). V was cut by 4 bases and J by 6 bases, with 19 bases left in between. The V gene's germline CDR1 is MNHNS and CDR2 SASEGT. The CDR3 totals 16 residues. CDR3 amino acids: CASSAYLGADSNEQFF. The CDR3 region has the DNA TGTGCCAGCAGTGCTTACCTCGGGGCGGACTCCAATGAGCAGTTCTTC.

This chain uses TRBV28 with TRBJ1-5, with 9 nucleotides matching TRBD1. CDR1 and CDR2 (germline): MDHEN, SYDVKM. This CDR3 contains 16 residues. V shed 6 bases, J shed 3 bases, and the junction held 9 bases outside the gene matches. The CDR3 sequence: CASRPIGTGINQPQHF. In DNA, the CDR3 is TGTGCCAGCAGGCCCATCGGGACAGGGATCAATCAGCCCCAGCATTTT. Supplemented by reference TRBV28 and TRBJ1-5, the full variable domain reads DVKVTQSSRYLVKRTGEKVFLECVQDMDHENMFWYRQDPGLGLRLIYFSYDVKMKEKGDIPEGYSVSREKKERFSLILESASTNQTSMYLCASRPIGTGINQPQHFGDGTRLSIL.

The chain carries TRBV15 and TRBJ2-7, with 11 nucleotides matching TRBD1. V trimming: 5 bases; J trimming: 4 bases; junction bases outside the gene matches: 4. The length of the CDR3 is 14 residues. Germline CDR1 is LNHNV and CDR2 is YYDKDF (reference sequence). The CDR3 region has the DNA TGTGCCACCAGCGGGGACAGGGGGAAGTACGAGCAGTACTTC. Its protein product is CATSGDRGKYEQYF.

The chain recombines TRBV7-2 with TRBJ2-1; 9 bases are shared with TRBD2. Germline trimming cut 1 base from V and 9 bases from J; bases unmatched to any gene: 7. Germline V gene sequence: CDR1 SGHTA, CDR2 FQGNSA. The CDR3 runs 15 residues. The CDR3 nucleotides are TGTGCCAGCAGCTTAGTTAGCGGGAGCTCCGGTGAGCAGTTCTTC. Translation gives CASSLVSGSSGEQFF.

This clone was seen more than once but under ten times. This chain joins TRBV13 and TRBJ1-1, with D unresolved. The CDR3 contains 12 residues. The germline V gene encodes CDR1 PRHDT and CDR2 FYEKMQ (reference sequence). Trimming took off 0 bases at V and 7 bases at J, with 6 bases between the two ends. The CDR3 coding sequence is TGTGCCAGCAGCTTAGGTACCAATGAAGCTTTCTTT. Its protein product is CASSLGTNEAFF.

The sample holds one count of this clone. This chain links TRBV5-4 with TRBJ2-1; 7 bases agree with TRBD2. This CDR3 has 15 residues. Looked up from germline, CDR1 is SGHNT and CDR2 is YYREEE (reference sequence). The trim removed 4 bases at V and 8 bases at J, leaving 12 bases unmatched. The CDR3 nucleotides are TGTGCCAGCAGCCCCGGACTAGTCGGAGTGGATGAGCAGTTCTTC. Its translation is CASSPGLVGVDEQFF.

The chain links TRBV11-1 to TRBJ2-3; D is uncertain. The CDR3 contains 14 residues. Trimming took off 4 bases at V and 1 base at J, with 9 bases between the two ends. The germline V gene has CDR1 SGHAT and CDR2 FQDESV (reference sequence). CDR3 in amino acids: CASSSTERTDTQYF. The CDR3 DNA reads TGTGCCAGCAGCTCGACTGAACGCACAGATACGCAGTATTTT.

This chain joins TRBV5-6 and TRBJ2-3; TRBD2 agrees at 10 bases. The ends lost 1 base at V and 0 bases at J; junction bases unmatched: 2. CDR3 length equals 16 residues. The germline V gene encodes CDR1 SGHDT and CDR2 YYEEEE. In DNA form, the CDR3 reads TGTGCCAGCAGCTTGCGAGCGGGGGGGAGCACAGATACGCAGTATTTT. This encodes CASSLRAGGSTDTQYF.

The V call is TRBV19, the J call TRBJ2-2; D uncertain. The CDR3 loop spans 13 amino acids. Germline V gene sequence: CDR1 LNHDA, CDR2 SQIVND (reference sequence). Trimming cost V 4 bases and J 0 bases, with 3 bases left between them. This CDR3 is CASSTTNTGELFF. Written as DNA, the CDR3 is TGTGCCAGTAGTACGACGAACACCGGGGAGCTGTTTTTT.